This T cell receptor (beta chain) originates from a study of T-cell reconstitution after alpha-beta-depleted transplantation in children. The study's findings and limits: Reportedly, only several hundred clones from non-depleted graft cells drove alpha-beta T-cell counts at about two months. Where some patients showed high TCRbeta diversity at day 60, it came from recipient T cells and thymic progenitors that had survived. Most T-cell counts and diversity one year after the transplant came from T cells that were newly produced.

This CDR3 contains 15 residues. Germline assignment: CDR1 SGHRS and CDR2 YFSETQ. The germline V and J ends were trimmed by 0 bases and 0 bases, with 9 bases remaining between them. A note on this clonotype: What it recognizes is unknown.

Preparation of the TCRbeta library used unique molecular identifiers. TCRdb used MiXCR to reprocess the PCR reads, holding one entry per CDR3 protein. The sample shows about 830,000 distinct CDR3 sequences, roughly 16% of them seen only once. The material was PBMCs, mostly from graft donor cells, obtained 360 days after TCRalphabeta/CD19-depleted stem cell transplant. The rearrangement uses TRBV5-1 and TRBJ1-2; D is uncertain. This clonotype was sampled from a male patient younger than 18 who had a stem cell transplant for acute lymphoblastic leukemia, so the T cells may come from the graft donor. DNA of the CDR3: TGCGCCAGCAGCTTGGCAAAGCCCGCTAACTATGGCTACACCTTC. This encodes CASSLAKPANYGYTF. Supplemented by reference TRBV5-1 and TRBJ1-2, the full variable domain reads KAGVTQTPRYLIKTRGQQVTLSCSPISGHRSVSWYQQTPGQGLQFLFEYFSETQRNKGNFPGRFSGRQFSNSRSEMNVSTLELGDSALYLCASSLAKPANYGYTFGSGTRLTVV.